Following are 28 T cell receptor beta chains from one sample sequenced in a study of shared clonotypes between healthy human individuals. Clones were sequenced by immunoSEQ multiplex PCR, and TCRdb holds only the in-frame ones, with some missing. Here the sample spans 2 million or so clones, 85% to 95% being singletons. Sequencing input: naive CD4+ T cells sorted from blood. Subset in this sample: CD45RA+ positively selected. These receptors were collected from a man between 18 and 35 years old in good health.

This clone was counted once. This chain links TRBV28 with TRBJ2-3, with 8 bases fitting TRBD1. Germline V gene data show CDR1 as MDHEN and CDR2 as SYDVKM. The CDR3 has 17 residues. The J segment lost 2 bases and the V segment lost 4 bases, leaving 11 bases of the junction unmatched. The DNA of the CDR3 is TGTGCCAGCAGTTCCTATGGACAGGGAGACTACACAGATACGCAGTATTTT. Its protein product is CASSSYGQGDYTDTQYF.

The rearrangement links TRBV4-1 to TRBJ2-1; unclear D gene. Germline loops: CDR1 MGHRA, CDR2 YSYEKL. The CDR3 is 14 residues long. V gave up 0 bases and J gave up 9 bases, with 12 bases separating them. The CDR3 here is CASSQDSLVGEQFF. As DNA, the CDR3 is TGCGCCAGCAGCCAAGATAGCCTGGTGGGTGAGCAGTTCTTC.

The table lists this clone with a few counts. This sample also contains other DNA sequences that code for the same CDR3. The J gene is TRBJ2-7, the V gene TRBV6-5; D unresolved. Germline V lookup: CDR1 MNHEY, CDR2 SVGAGI. The V gene lost 4 bases and the J gene lost 3 bases, with 4 bases spanning the gap. This CDR3 comprises 11 residues. For the CDR3, the DNA is TGTGCCAGCAGTTTAGGCTACGAGCAGTACTTC. It is translated as CASSLGYEQYF.

V is TRBV7-2 and J is TRBJ2-5, with 7 positions matching TRBD1. CDR3 length: 15 amino acids. Germline V lookup: CDR1 SGHTA, CDR2 FQGNSA. The V gene end was trimmed by 5 bases and the J gene end by 9 bases; junction bases not matched to a gene: 15. CDR3 sequence reads: CASSLPRQGQAAQYF. The CDR3 coding sequence is TGTGCCAGCAGCCTACCACGACAGGGCCAAGCGGCCCAGTACTTC. Complete variable domain (other parts from reference TRBV7-2 and TRBJ2-5): GAGVSQSPSNKVTEKGKDVELRCDPISGHTALYWYRQSLGQGLEFLIYFQGNSAPDKSGLPSDRFSAERTGGSVSTLTIQRTQQEDSAVYLCASSLPRQGQAAQYFGPGTRLLVL.

This chain links TRBV18 with TRBJ2-3; no clear D gene. V was cut by 5 bases and J by 3 bases, with 15 bases left in between. This CDR3 has 15 residues. From germline, CDR1 is KGHSH and CDR2 LQKENI. The chain's CDR3 is CASSSTVGLTDTQYF. The CDR3 nucleotides read TGTGCCAGCTCAAGCACAGTAGGCCTTACAGATACGCAGTATTTT.

The chain is built from TRBV6-5 and TRBJ1-6; D is unclear. Deletions cut 9 bases from V and 6 bases from J, with 15 bases between. Per the germline V gene, CDR1 is MNHEY and CDR2 is SVGAGI. The CDR3 has 14 amino acids. The CDR3 DNA reads as TGTGCCAGTGCAAGGCTCGTATTTAATTCACCCCTCCACTTT. Translating gives CASARLVFNSPLHF.

The chain recombines TRBV5-1 with TRBJ1-5; unclear D gene. Germline assignment: CDR1 SGHRS and CDR2 YFSETQ. V was trimmed by 2 bases and J by 7 bases, leaving 10 bases between them. The CDR3 extends over 13 amino acids. In nucleotides, the CDR3 is TGCGCCAGCAGCTTCGAGGGCTTCCAGCCCCAGCATTTT. Its protein is CASSFEGFQPQHF.

J is TRBJ1-4 and V is TRBV5-1; D might be TRBD1 (5 bases). The V gene lost 3 bases and the J gene lost 8 bases, with 17 bases spanning the gap. Germline CDR1 SGHRS, CDR2 YFSETQ. CDR3 length: 15 residues. CDR3 DNA sequence: TGCGCCAGCAGCTCTGAGGGGACCTTGAGGGAAAAACTGTTTTTT. The encoded protein is CASSSEGTLREKLFF.

J is TRBJ2-1 and V is TRBV18; 9 bases are a match to TRBD2. Germline lookup yields CDR1 KGHSH and CDR2 LQKENI. Unmatched junction bases numbered 8, after V lost 4 bases and J lost 4 bases. This CDR3 spans 16 amino acids. DNA for the CDR3: TGTGCCAGCTCACGGTTAGCGGGAGAGGGTTACAATGAGCAGTTCTTC. Its translation: CASSRLAGEGYNEQFF.

To note about this clone: This sample includes further DNA sequences coding for the same CDR3. This chain links TRBV5-1 with TRBJ1-6; D might be TRBD1 (5 bases). Trimming removed 0 bases from V and 5 bases from J, with 9 bases in between. Germline CDR1 is SGHRS and CDR2 is YFSETQ. The CDR3 length is 15 residues. Here the CDR3 reads CASSLGPGNNSPLHF. CDR3 nucleotides: TGCGCCAGCAGCTTGGGGCCAGGGAATAATTCACCCCTCCACTTT.

This chain uses TRBV18 with TRBJ1-2; D is ambiguous. V was shortened by 0 bases and J by 0 bases, with 20 bases between the two germline ends. CDR3 length equals 19 residues. The germline V gene encodes CDR1 KGHSH and CDR2 LQKENI. CDR3 in amino acids: CASSPPLVGQVAPNYGYTF. The CDR3 DNA reads as TGTGCCAGCTCACCACCATTGGTAGGGCAAGTAGCGCCTAACTATGGCTACACCTTC.

As concerns this clone: Other DNA sequences of this sample code for an identical CDR3. The rearrangement uses TRBV5-1 and TRBJ2-7; the match to TRBD1 covers 7 bases. V trimming: 4 bases; J trimming: 1 base; junction bases outside the gene matches: 8. Germline assignment: CDR1 SGHRS and CDR2 YFSETQ. This CDR3 is 15 amino acids long. The CDR3 here is CASSPTGTASYEQYF. In DNA, the CDR3 is TGCGCCAGCAGCCCCACCGGGACAGCTTCCTACGAGCAGTACTTC.

V is TRBV5-1 and J is TRBJ1-3; D remains ambiguous. Trimming removed 3 bases at V and 4 bases at J, with 11 bases between. This CDR3 spans 14 amino acids. Germline-derived CDR1 and CDR2 are SGHRS and YFSETQ. CDR3 region: CASSSELGGNTIYF. As DNA, the CDR3 is TGCGCCAGCAGCTCGGAGTTAGGGGGAAACACCATATATTTT.

The chain carries TRBV7-9 and TRBJ2-3; TRBD1 might be the D (6 bases). The CDR3 sequence is 16 residues long. Trimming left V 1 base short and J 2 bases short, with 13 bases between. Germline assignment: CDR1 SEHNR and CDR2 FQNEAQ (reference sequence). The CDR3 coding sequence is TGTGCCAGCAGCTTAGTAAGCAGGGGAACCACAGATACGCAGTATTTT. Translating it yields CASSLVSRGTTDTQYF.

This chain links TRBV9 with TRBJ1-2, with TRBD1 as a possible D gene (6 bases). CDR1 is SGDLS, CDR2 YYNGEE, per germline. V was trimmed by 2 bases and J by 8 bases, leaving 13 bases between them. The CDR3 runs 13 residues. Here the CDR3 reads CASSVTTGRGYTF. CDR3 coding DNA: TGTGCCAGCAGCGTCACAACAGGGCGCGGCTACACCTTC.

The CDR3 DNA is TGTGCCAGCAGCTCACGGTTGGTTTACGAGCAGTACTTC. Translated: CASSSRLVYEQYF. The chain is built from TRBV5-6 and TRBJ2-7, with D hard to call. The CDR3 is 13 amino acids. V was pared by 3 bases and J by 4 bases, with 11 bases between. Germline loops: CDR1 SGHDT, CDR2 YYEEEE. Supplemented by reference TRBV5-6 and TRBJ2-7, the full variable domain reads DAGVTQSPTHLIKTRGQQVTLRCSPKSGHDTVSWYQQALGQGPQFIFQYYEEEERQRGNFPDRFSGHQFPNYSSELNVNALLLGDSALYLCASSSRLVYEQYFGPGTRLTVT.

This chain uses TRBV11-3 with TRBJ2-1, with D perhaps TRBD2 (6 bases). The CDR3 length is 16 residues. From germline, CDR1 is SGHNT and CDR2 YENEEA. V shed 0 bases and J shed 2 bases, with 11 bases lying between them. CDR3 DNA sequence: TGTGCCAGCAGCTTAGATGGAGGGAGCGCCTACAATGAGCAGTTCTTC. Translation gives CASSLDGGSAYNEQFF.

The chain joins TRBV7-2 to TRBJ1-2; D unresolved. From germline, CDR1 is SGHTA and CDR2 FQGNSA. V lost 0 bases and J 0 bases, leaving 11 bases between the germline ends. The CDR3 runs to 16 residues. The CDR3 spells CASSLAPGIANYGYTF. DNA of the CDR3: TGTGCCAGCAGCTTAGCGCCAGGAATCGCTAACTATGGCTACACCTTC.

The CDR3 reads CASSYSPGAFEAFF. Written as DNA, the CDR3 is TGTGCCAGCAGTTACTCTCCAGGAGCCTTTGAAGCTTTCTTT. This chain connects TRBV6-5 to TRBJ1-1; D is unclear. With 0 bases removed from V and 7 bases from J, the gap between germline ends came to 12 bases. The length of the CDR3 is 14 residues. The germline CDR1 and CDR2 sequences are MNHEY and SVGAGI.

This rearrangement joins TRBV5-1 to TRBJ1-4; D uncertain. V was cut by 1 base and J by 2 bases, with 6 bases left in between. The CDR3 is 14 amino acids. Germline lookup yields CDR1 SGHRS and CDR2 YFSETQ. Here the CDR3 DNA reads TGCGCCAGCAGCTTGACGGGGACTAATGAAAAACTGTTTTTT. Protein sequence: CASSLTGTNEKLFF.

This chain joins TRBV18 and TRBJ2-5, with 11 positions matching TRBD2. This CDR3 is 17 amino acids long. The V segment lost 4 bases and the J segment 1 base; nucleotides outside the gene matches: 8. Looked up from germline, CDR1 is KGHSH and CDR2 is LQKENI. The CDR3 region has the DNA TGTGCCAGCTCACATCTACCCCTAGCGGGAGGCCAAGAGACCCAGTACTTC. Translating gives CASSHLPLAGGQETQYF.

The chain recombines TRBV5-1 with TRBJ1-2; D not certain. Trimming cost V 4 bases and J 0 bases, with 13 bases left between them. The germline gives CDR1 SGHRS, CDR2 YFSETQ. The CDR3 is made up of 15 amino acids. The CDR3 region is CASSPLAGANYGYTF. In nucleotides, the CDR3 is TGCGCCAGCAGCCCGTTGGCAGGTGCTAACTATGGCTACACCTTC.

This chain connects TRBV11-2 to TRBJ2-5; no definite D call. V dropped 5 bases and J dropped 5 bases, with 9 bases sitting between them. Germline loops: CDR1 SGHAT, CDR2 FQNNGV. This CDR3 has 12 residues. The CDR3 nucleotides read TGTGCCAGCAGCACCCAGTGGGAGACCCAGTACTTC. This translates into CASSTQWETQYF.

This sequence joins TRBV9 and TRBJ1-4; 7 bases fit TRBD1. Losses at the gene ends were 3 bases for V and 3 bases for J; bases not matched to a gene: 5. The CDR3 totals 15 residues. CDR1 SGDLS and CDR2 YYNGEE come from the germline V gene. For the CDR3, the DNA is TGTGCCAGCAGCGCCCGACAGGGAGCTAATGAAAAACTGTTTTTT. Amino acids: CASSARQGANEKLFF.

The chain links TRBV28 to TRBJ1-5; TRBD1 agrees at 9 bases. Unmatched junction bases numbered 6, after V lost 5 bases and J lost 1 base. The CDR3 contains 16 residues. Germline loops: CDR1 MDHEN, CDR2 SYDVKM. The CDR3 spells CASSAGQGPSNQPQHF. CDR3 nucleotide sequence: TGTGCCAGCAGTGCGGGACAGGGACCGAGCAATCAGCCCCAGCATTTT.

In its sample, this clone was seen once. The gene calls are TRBV9 and TRBJ2-7; D may be TRBD2 (6 bases). Per germline, CDR1 SGDLS and CDR2 YYNGEE. The CDR3 covers 15 residues. Trimming took 0 bases from V and 6 from J, leaving 16 bases between them. In DNA, the CDR3 is TGTGCCAGCAGCGTAGACCCTTCCGGGGGAGGCGAGCAGTACTTC. Encoded protein: CASSVDPSGGGEQYF.

The gene calls are TRBV6-1 and TRBJ2-7; D remains ambiguous. V shed 2 bases and J shed 8 bases, with 7 bases lying between them. CDR1 is MNHNS and CDR2 is SASEGT in the germline V gene. This CDR3 is 11 amino acids long. CDR3 protein: CASSELSKQYF. The CDR3 nucleotides read TGTGCCAGCAGTGAACTGTCGAAGCAGTACTTC.

This chain joins TRBV7-2 and TRBJ1-1; D not certain. Trimming pared 5 bases from V and 3 bases from J, leaving 13 bases between. Germline V CDR1 and CDR2: SGHTA, FQGNSA. The CDR3 is 14 amino acids. The CDR3 reads CASSKDAPYTEAFF. For the CDR3, the DNA is TGTGCCAGCAGCAAGGACGCGCCGTACACTGAAGCTTTCTTT.